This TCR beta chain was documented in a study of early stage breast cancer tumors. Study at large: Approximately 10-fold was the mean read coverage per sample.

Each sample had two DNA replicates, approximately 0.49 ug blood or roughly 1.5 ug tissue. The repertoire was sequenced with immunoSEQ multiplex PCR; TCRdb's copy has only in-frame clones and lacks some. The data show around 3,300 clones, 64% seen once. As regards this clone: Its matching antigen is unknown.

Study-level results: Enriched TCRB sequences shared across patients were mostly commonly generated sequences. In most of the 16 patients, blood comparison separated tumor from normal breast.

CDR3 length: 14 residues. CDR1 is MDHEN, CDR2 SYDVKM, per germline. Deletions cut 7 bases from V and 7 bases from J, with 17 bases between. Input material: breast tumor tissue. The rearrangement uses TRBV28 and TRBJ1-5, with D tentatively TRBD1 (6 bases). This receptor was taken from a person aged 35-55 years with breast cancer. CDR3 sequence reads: CASTPPGERQPQHF. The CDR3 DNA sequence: TGTGCCAGCACCCCGCCAGGGGAAAGACAGCCCCAGCATTTT.